The 20 T cell receptor beta chains presented below share a single source sample, sequenced in a study of cytomegalovirus exposure and HLA in healthy donors. Researchers ran the PCR with 60 Vbeta and 13 Jbeta primers. Libraries were prepared by immunoSEQ multiplex PCR; TCRdb keeps only in-frame clonotypes and omits some of them. The sample includes 250,000 to 350,000 clones, 75% to 90% of them seen just once. The sample was PBMCs. The receptors here all came from a man aged 35 to 55 in good health and CMV-seropositive.

The rearrangement links TRBV5-3 to TRBJ2-5; 7 nucleotides agree with TRBD1. TRBV5-3 qualifies as an ORF whose function is uncertain. This CDR3 has 15 residues. V gave up 4 bases and J gave up 5 bases; unmatched junction bases: 11. CDR3 DNA sequence: TGTGCCAGAAGCCCGGAACCGCAGGGGGACGAGACCCAGTACTTC. Protein product: CARSPEPQGDETQYF.

This clone was observed a single time. CDR3 in DNA: TGTGCCGGTCAGACAGGGACTAGCCACGAGCAGTACTTC. It specifies CAGQTGTSHEQYF. This chain connects TRBV19 to TRBJ2-7; 9 nucleotides match TRBD2. With 11 bases clipped from V and 5 bases from J, the junction kept 10 bases outside the gene matches. The V gene's germline CDR1 is LNHDA and CDR2 SQIVND (reference sequence). This CDR3 comprises 13 residues.

The chain links TRBV30 to TRBJ1-5; 10 bases are a match to TRBD1. This CDR3 contains 17 residues. CDR1 and CDR2 (germline): GTSNPN, SVGIG (reference sequence). V shed 5 bases and J 1 base; nucleotides not matched to a gene: 11. For the CDR3, the DNA is TGTGCCTGGGGAGAGGGGACAGGGGTCCTAAGCAATCAGCCCCAGCATTTT. It translates to CAWGEGTGVLSNQPQHF.

This clone occurred once. The chain couples TRBV7-9 to TRBJ2-2, with 7 bases fitting TRBD2. This CDR3 is built from 16 residues. The V gene's germline CDR1 is SEHNR and CDR2 FQNEAQ (reference sequence). Unmatched junction bases numbered 7, after V lost 5 bases and J lost 1 base. Here the CDR3 reads CASSPGRGVNTGELFF. The CDR3, as DNA: TGTGCCAGCAGCCCAGGGAGGGGCGTGAACACCGGGGAGCTGTTTTTT.

This rearrangement joins TRBV23-1 to TRBJ2-5; D possibly corresponds to TRBD1 (6 bases). TRBV23-1 is identified as an open reading frame with a role that is uncertain. V lost 3 bases, J lost 4 bases, and 24 bases lay in between. The CDR3 is 18 amino acids. Written as DNA, the CDR3 is TGCGCCAGCAGTCATCGCAGGGGAACAGGGAGTTCCCCAGAGACCCAGTACTTC. This codes for CASSHRRGTGSSPETQYF.

The chain carries TRBV19 and TRBJ2-2; 8 positions agree with TRBD1. Trimming removed 8 bases from V and 5 bases from J; junction bases left unmatched: 10. The CDR3 is made up of 15 amino acids. CDR1 and CDR2 from the germline V gene are LNHDA and SQIVND (reference sequence). The CDR3 DNA is TGTGCCAGTGGTGGACAGGGCGTTGCTACCGGGGAGCTGTTTTTT. Translation gives CASGGQGVATGELFF.

The V gene is TRBV7-2, the J gene TRBJ2-5, with D perhaps matching TRBD2 (6 bases). V lost 2 bases, J lost 5 bases, and 18 bases lay in between. CDR1 SGHTA and CDR2 FQGNSA come from the germline V gene. The CDR3 is made up of 16 amino acids. The CDR3: CASSLSRWAAGETQYF. The CDR3 DNA follows: TGTGCCAGCAGCTTAAGTCGGTGGGCTGCGGGGGAGACCCAGTACTTC.

The sample holds one count of this clone. V usage is TRBV30 and J usage is TRBJ1-4, with 7 bases that match TRBD1. Germline V gene lookup returns CDR1 GTSNPN and CDR2 SVGIG (reference sequence). The CDR3 consists of 15 residues. V was pared by 1 base and J by 5 bases, with 7 bases of the junction left unmatched. CDR3 in DNA: TGTGCCTGGAGTGAACCCGGGACAGTCAATGAAAAACTGTTTTTT. This gives the protein CAWSEPGTVNEKLFF.

V and J are TRBV28 and TRBJ2-4, with a tentative D call TRBD2 (5 bases). The CDR3 spans 14 residues. The V and J ends lost 2 bases and 6 bases respectively, with 11 bases between them. CDR1 and CDR2 from the germline V gene are MDHEN and SYDVKM. The CDR3, as DNA: TGTGCCAGCAGTTTAACAGAAGGGAGAAACATTCAGTACTTC. The encoded protein is CASSLTEGRNIQYF. Full variable domain (remainder filled in from reference TRBV28 and TRBJ2-4): DVKVTQSSRYLVKRTGEKVFLECVQDMDHENMFWYRQDPGLGLRLIYFSYDVKMKEKGDIPEGYSVSREKKERFSLILESASTNQTSMYLCASSLTEGRNIQYFGAGTRLSVL.

Here the CDR3 DNA reads TGTGCCAGCAGCCTACCGTCGACTAGCGCGTCACCGGCCAACGTCCTGACTTTC. Encoded protein: CASSLPSTSASPANVLTF. The chain joins TRBV5-4 to TRBJ2-6; 8 nucleotides line up with TRBD2. Germline CDR1 is SGHNT and CDR2 is YYREEE (reference sequence). V lost 4 bases and J lost 6; bases outside the gene matches: 15. The CDR3 spans 18 residues.

This chain connects TRBV14 to TRBJ2-7; 8 bases fit TRBD2. The CDR3 is 15 amino acids. J was trimmed by 3 bases and V by 2 bases; bases with no gene match: 6. CDR1 is SGHDN, CDR2 FVKESK, per germline. Here the CDR3 reads CASSQYGAGGYEQYF. The CDR3 DNA reads TGTGCCAGCAGCCAATACGGTGCGGGGGGCTACGAGCAGTACTTC.

This chain links TRBV19 with TRBJ1-1; no clear D gene. Trimming shortened V by 6 bases and J by 3 bases, and 14 bases separated the two germline ends. This CDR3 has 14 residues. Germline-derived CDR1 and CDR2 are LNHDA and SQIVND (reference sequence). CDR3 DNA sequence: TGTGCCAGTAGCCCGGTGTGGGCTGACACTGAAGCTTTCTTT. Translation: CASSPVWADTEAFF.

This clone was detected once. The V gene is TRBV6-6, the J gene TRBJ1-1, with 7 bases identical to TRBD1. The ends lost 6 bases at V and 0 bases at J; junction bases unmatched: 4. Germline CDR1 MNHNY, CDR2 SVGAGI (reference sequence). The CDR3 sequence is 14 residues long. The CDR3 is CASSRQGMNTEAFF. CDR3 DNA sequence: TGTGCCAGCAGCCGACAGGGAATGAACACTGAAGCTTTCTTT.

The chain has TRBV5-4 and TRBJ1-5, with a possible D match to TRBD1 (6 bases). V was clipped by 4 bases and J by 1 base, with 15 bases between them. This CDR3 is built from 16 residues. Germline values: CDR1 SGHNT, CDR2 YYREEE (reference sequence). In DNA form, the CDR3 reads TGTGCCAGCAGCCCAGGAACAGGGCAGAGCAATCAGCCCCAGCATTTT. Translating gives CASSPGTGQSNQPQHF.

V is TRBV15 and J is TRBJ2-3, with 12 bases matching TRBD2. CDR1 and CDR2 (germline): LNHNV, YYDKDF (reference sequence). The CDR3 has 20 amino acids. Germline trimming cut 3 bases from V and 0 bases from J; bases unmatched to any gene: 13. The CDR3 spells CATSRTGLAGWTPSTDTQYF. The CDR3 DNA sequence: TGTGCCACCAGCAGGACGGGACTAGCGGGCTGGACTCCTAGCACAGATACGCAGTATTTT.

V usage is TRBV13 and J usage is TRBJ2-5; TRBD2 matches 7 bases. Unmatched junction bases numbered 10, after V lost 5 bases and J lost 1 base. The CDR3 length is 16 residues. CDR1 is PRHDT, CDR2 FYEKMQ, per germline (reference sequence). CDR3 loop: CASSTRTGGGQETQYF. DNA for the CDR3: TGTGCCAGCAGCACTCGGACTGGGGGGGGCCAAGAGACCCAGTACTTC.

The chain carries TRBV5-1 and TRBJ2-2, with no clear D. The V end lost 2 bases, the J end lost 0 bases, and 8 bases lay between the germline ends. The CDR3 contains 15 residues. Germline values: CDR1 SGHRS, CDR2 YFSETQ. The CDR3 coding sequence is TGCGCCAGCAGCTTCAACAAAGCGAACACCGGGGAGCTGTTTTTT. Translation gives CASSFNKANTGELFF.

This clone has only one observation. The V call is TRBV18, the J call TRBJ2-3; 8 nucleotides align to TRBD1. The germline CDR1 and CDR2 sequences are KGHSH and LQKENI. This CDR3 comprises 15 residues. J was trimmed by 6 bases and V by 2 bases; bases with no gene match: 7. Here the CDR3 DNA reads TGTGCCAGCTCACCATTTACAGGGGGTCAGGATACGCAGTATTTT. It codes for CASSPFTGGQDTQYF.

V and J are TRBV28 and TRBJ2-7; unclear D gene. Germline values: CDR1 MDHEN, CDR2 SYDVKM. The CDR3 is 10 residues long. V lost 6 bases, J lost 5 bases, and 5 bases lay in between. The CDR3 is CASSLHEQYF. The CDR3 bases are TGTGCCAGCAGCCTTCACGAGCAGTACTTC.

The rearrangement links TRBV11-2 to TRBJ2-5; D is possibly TRBD2 (5 bases). Germline V gene data show CDR1 as SGHAT and CDR2 as FQNNGV. V shed 5 bases and J shed 1 base, with 8 bases lying between them. The CDR3 is made up of 13 amino acids. The CDR3 protein is CASSRGFQETQYF. The CDR3 bases are TGTGCCAGCAGCCGGGGATTCCAAGAGACCCAGTACTTC.